This TCR beta chain was sequenced during a study of high-grade serous ovarian cancer treatment subgroups (dated by TCRdb to about 2021). General notes on the study: On average, each sample produced roughly 15,000 sequencing reads and several thousand unique TCR beta rearrangements. TCR beta repertoires were profiled in patients with high-grade serous ovarian cancer who were grouped, under a laparoscopic triage algorithm, by complete gross resection or by neoadjuvant chemotherapy response. The cohort comprised some 30 patients: some ten with no residual disease after primary surgery (R0), some ten excellent NACT responders, and some ten poor NACT responders. Each patient contributed one primary tumor and two metastatic tumor samples, giving approximately 91 samples in total.

Study-wide conclusions, independent of this receptor: TCR clonal relatedness showed a positive correlation with neoantigen level and a trend toward positive correlation with copy number variation and mutation load from whole-genome sequencing. Repertoire similarity between tumors from the same patient ranged from about 0.095 to 0.8, while tumors from different patients showed almost no similarity. Bulk tumor TCR sequencing lacked spatial information, limiting insight into HGSC tumor complexity and diversity. TCR repertoire analyses were focused on CDR3, and CDR1 and CDR2 were not analyzed.

High-throughput TCR profiling via ImmunoSEQ was performed on the approximately 90 tumor samples. As for the authors' bioinformatics: The repertoire diversity metrics included richness (unique productive sequences), clonality, evenness and relatedness, and the Bhattacharyya coefficient was used to measure similarity between samples. Conclusions stayed consistent in a sensitivity analysis that left out TCRs with fewer than two reads. The source is immuneACCESS, and TCRdb retained only in-frame sequences with V and J called. Part of the clones is not carried over; for the studies checked, unresolved V genes explain less than half of this, and the remainder is unexplained. V and J calls and clone size are copied from that table; D and trimming were computed from the DNA. This sample is represented by approximately 36,000 clones; 79% of them were singletons. The ten largest clones represent around 3.3% of the sample.

Tumor samples were collected prior to definitive surgery or chemotherapy. Genomic DNA extraction was performed by the MD Anderson Biospecimen Extraction Resource, and TCR sequencing was carried out by the MD Anderson Cancer Genomics Laboratory. Note on this clone: Its antigen specificity is not known. Within one base of it there is no much larger clone, and no base qualities were kept.

The V and J ends are trimmed by 6 bases and 5 bases, leaving 17 bases between them. The CDR3 goes from the cysteine to the phenylalanine over 15 residues. Of all the DNA, just the CDR3 is kept, 45 bases in frame from base 1. The germline V gene supplies CDR1 SGHVS and CDR2 FQNEAQ. The TCR originated in a human donor with high-grade serous ovarian cancer. Recombination linked TRBV7-8 to TRBJ1-3; the D gene lacks a confident call. The sample consisted of tumor tissue. The CDR3 amino acid sequence is: CASRETEILRNTIYF. The bases read TGTGCCAGCAGGGAGACGGAAATACTAAGAAACACCATATATTTT.